Following are 8 T cell receptor beta chains from one sample sequenced in a study of beta chain features in type 1 diabetes. Antigens of these TCRs are unknown. Study-wide points: Shortening of TCRB CDR3s, moderate but significant, appeared in all four CD4+ subsets of Type 1 diabetes patients.

Every isolated RNA sample was fully reverse transcribed, so sequencing captured expressed TCRB transcripts. The method was immunoSEQ multiplex PCR; TCRdb's version includes in-frame clones alone and lacks a portion of them. This table holds 600,000 to 750,000 clones, around 12% found once. The sequenced sample was naive CD4+ T cells from blood. These receptor sequences come from a man aged 25 to 40 with type 1 diabetes.

The chain employs TRBV29-1 and TRBJ1-1; no clear D gene. The CDR3 spans 14 residues. Per the germline V gene, CDR1 is SQVTM and CDR2 is ANQGSEA. V lost 0 bases and J 1 base, leaving 9 bases between the germline ends. The CDR3 protein is CSVEDRTANTEAFF. DNA for the CDR3: TGCAGCGTTGAAGATCGGACGGCGAACACTGAAGCTTTCTTT. Full variable domain (missing parts from reference TRBV29-1 and TRBJ1-1): SAVISQKPSRDICQRGTSLTIQCQVDSQVTMMFWYRQQPGQSLTLIATANQGSEATYESGFVIDKFPISRPNLTFSTLTVSNMSPEDSSIYLCSVEDRTANTEAFFGQGTRLTVV.

This clone was found a few times. The chain employs TRBV20-1 and TRBJ2-1, with 7 nucleotides matching TRBD2. Trimming at V came to 6 bases and at J to 8 bases, leaving 4 bases not matched to a gene. The CDR3 consists of 11 residues. Germline CDR1 and CDR2: DFQATT and SNEGSKA (reference sequence). The CDR3 coding sequence is TGCAGTGCCGGGAGGCGGGATGAGCAGTTCTTC. Amino acid sequence: CSAGRRDEQFF.

This clone turned up a few times. This chain links TRBV19 with TRBJ2-2; D not certain. This CDR3 region has 11 residues. Germline CDR1 and CDR2: LNHDA and SQIVND (reference sequence). V was trimmed by 7 bases and J by 6 bases, leaving 6 bases between them. CDR3: CASTFAGELFF. The CDR3 bases are TGTGCCAGTACATTCGCCGGGGAGCTGTTTTTT.

The V call is TRBV4-2, the J call TRBJ2-1, with 9 bases that match TRBD1. Germline CDR1 and CDR2: LGHNA and YNFKEQ. J gave up 2 bases and V 1 base, and 3 bases lay outside the gene matches. The CDR3 is 16 residues long. The CDR3 loop is CASSQGGQGPYNEQFF. The CDR3 coding sequence is TGTGCCAGCAGCCAAGGGGGACAGGGACCCTACAATGAGCAGTTCTTC.

This clone turned up a few times. The chain couples TRBV20-1 to TRBJ2-5, with a weak D call TRBD1 (5 bases). V lost 5 bases and J 7 bases, leaving 11 bases between the germline ends. The CDR3 loop spans 11 amino acids. Germline V gene data show CDR1 as DFQATT and CDR2 as SNEGSKA (reference sequence). CDR3 bases: TGCAGTGCTGCGCCCCAGGGGACCCAGTACTTC. It translates to CSAAPQGTQYF.

J is TRBJ2-2 and V is TRBV30; D not certain. V lost 0 bases to trimming and J lost 1 base, with 3 bases between them. The CDR3 is 13 residues long. Germline V gene sequence: CDR1 GTSNPN, CDR2 SVGIG (reference sequence). This CDR3 is CAWSVRNTGELFF. The DNA for the CDR3 is TGTGCCTGGAGTGTAAGGAACACCGGGGAGCTGTTTTTT.

The chain recombines TRBV5-1 with TRBJ1-5; D is undetermined. This CDR3 is built from 15 residues. CDR1 and CDR2 from the germline V gene are SGHRS and YFSETQ. The V and J ends lost 2 bases and 6 bases respectively, with 15 bases between them. CDR3 nucleotides: TGCGCCAGCAGCTTCTCCGGGGAGAACGGTCAGCCCCAGCATTTT. This encodes CASSFSGENGQPQHF.

This clone was observed a few times. The rearrangement uses TRBV6-5 and TRBJ2-4, with no clear D. V dropped 2 bases and J dropped 5 bases, with 7 bases sitting between them. CDR1 and CDR2 from the germline V gene are MNHEY and SVGAGI. The CDR3 loop spans 13 amino acids. In DNA form, the CDR3 reads TGTGCCAGCAGTTACGATAAACAAAACATTCAGTACTTC. Its translation: CASSYDKQNIQYF.